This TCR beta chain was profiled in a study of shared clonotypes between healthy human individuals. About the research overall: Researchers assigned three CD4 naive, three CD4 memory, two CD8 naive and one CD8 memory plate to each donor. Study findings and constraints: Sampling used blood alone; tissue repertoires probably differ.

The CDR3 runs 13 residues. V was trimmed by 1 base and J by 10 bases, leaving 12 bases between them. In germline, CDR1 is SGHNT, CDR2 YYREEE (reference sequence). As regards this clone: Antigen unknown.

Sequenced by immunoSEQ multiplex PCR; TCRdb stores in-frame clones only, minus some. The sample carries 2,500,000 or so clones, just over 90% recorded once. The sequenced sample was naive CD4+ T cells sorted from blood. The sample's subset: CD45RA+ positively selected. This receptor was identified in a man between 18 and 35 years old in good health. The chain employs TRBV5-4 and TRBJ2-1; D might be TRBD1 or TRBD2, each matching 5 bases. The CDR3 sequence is CASSLRQRGEQFF. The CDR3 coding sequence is TGTGCCAGCAGCTTGCGGCAGAGGGGCGAGCAGTTCTTC. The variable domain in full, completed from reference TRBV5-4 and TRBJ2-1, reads ETGVTQSPTHLIKTRGQQVTLRCSSQSGHNTVSWYQQALGQGPQFIFQYYREEENGRGNFPPRFSGLQFPNYSSELNVNALELDDSALYLCASSLRQRGEQFFGPGTRLTVL.